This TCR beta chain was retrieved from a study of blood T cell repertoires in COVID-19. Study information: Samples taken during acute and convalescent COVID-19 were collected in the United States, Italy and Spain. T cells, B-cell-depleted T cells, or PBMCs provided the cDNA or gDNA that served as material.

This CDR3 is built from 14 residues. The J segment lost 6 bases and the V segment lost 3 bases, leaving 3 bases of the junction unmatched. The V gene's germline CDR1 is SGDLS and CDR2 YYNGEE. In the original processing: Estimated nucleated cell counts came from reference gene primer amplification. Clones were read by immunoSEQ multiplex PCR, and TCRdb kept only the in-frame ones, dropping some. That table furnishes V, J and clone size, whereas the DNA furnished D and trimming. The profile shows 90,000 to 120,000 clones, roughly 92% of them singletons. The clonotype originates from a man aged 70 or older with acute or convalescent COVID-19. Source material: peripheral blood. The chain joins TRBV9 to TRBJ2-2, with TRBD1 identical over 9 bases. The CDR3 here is CASSAGQGSGELFF. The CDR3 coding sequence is TGTGCCAGCAGCGCCGGACAGGGGTCCGGGGAGCTGTTTTTT.